This note documents a single TCR beta chain sequence. The data derive from a study of blood T cell repertoires in COVID-19. Study summary: COVID-19 samples from acute and convalescent phases originated in the United States, Italy and Spain.

Original methodology: Amplification of reference gene primers provided the estimated nucleated cell counts. The data were produced by immunoSEQ multiplex PCR, yet TCRdb's version contains in-frame clones alone and is incomplete. The D gene and trimming were derived from the DNA, and the V and J assignments and clone size from that table. The sample consists of roughly 260,000 clones, about 89% of them appearing once. Trimming pared 1 base from V and 6 bases from J, leaving 10 bases between. CDR1 and CDR2 from the germline V gene are MGHRA and YSYEKL. The CDR3 is made up of 15 amino acids. The sequenced material came from peripheral blood. The TCR comes from a woman aged 45-60 years with acute or convalescent COVID-19. The chain employs TRBV4-1 and TRBJ1-6; D uncertain. CDR3 nucleotides: TGCGCCAGCAGCCAAGTCGCGGGGTCTAATTCACCCCTCCACTTT. It encodes CASSQVAGSNSPLHF.